This entry lists 14 T cell receptor beta chains sequenced from one sample in a study of blood T cell repertoires in COVID-19. Using immunoSEQ multiplex PCR, the repertoire was profiled, and TCRdb retains in-frame clones only, with some absent. In the table there are over 250,000 clones, approximately 90% of which are singletons. The sequenced sample consisted of peripheral blood. The source of these receptors is a woman in her twenties or thirties with COVID-19, enrolled during active disease.

This chain joins TRBV6-2 or TRBV6-3 and TRBJ2-7; TRBD2 matches at 10 bases. CDR3 size: 13 residues. V was clipped by 5 bases and J by 6 bases; unmatched bases: 4. CDR1 MNHEY and CDR2 SVGEGT come from the germline V gene. CDR3 DNA sequence: TGTGCCAGCAGTCCAAGGACTAGCGGCGAGCAGTACTTC. It yields the protein CASSPRTSGEQYF.

This clone showed up just once. The rearrangement joins TRBV6-6 to TRBJ2-7; D is possibly TRBD1 (6 bases). Germline V CDR1 and CDR2: MNHNY, SVGAGI (reference sequence). This CDR3 comprises 16 residues. Trimming left V 5 bases short and J 0 bases short, with 17 bases between. CDR3 in amino acids: CASSRDAGVSSYEQYF. CDR3 coding DNA: TGTGCCAGCAGTCGAGATGCAGGGGTTTCCTCCTACGAGCAGTACTTC.

This chain links TRBV5-1 with TRBJ2-1, with a weak D call TRBD1 (5 bases). This CDR3 is built from 13 residues. V lost 0 bases to trimming and J lost 7 bases, with 8 bases between them. Germline CDR1 reads SGHRS; CDR2 reads YFSETQ. CDR3 in DNA: TGCGCCAGCAGCTTGGGACAGATGAATGAGCAGTTCTTC. This codes for CASSLGQMNEQFF.

The chain combines TRBV19 with TRBJ2-5; TRBD1 agrees at 8 bases. The CDR3 spans 15 residues. Trimming removed 3 bases from V and 5 bases from J; junction bases left unmatched: 8. Germline V CDR1 and CDR2: LNHDA, SQIVND (reference sequence). The CDR3 coding sequence is TGTGCCAGTAGTATTTCGCAGGGGGCCGGCGAGACCCAGTACTTC. Amino acids: CASSISQGAGETQYF.

This sequence joins TRBV24-1 and TRBJ2-7; 16 positions agree with TRBD2. The V and J ends lost 5 bases and 4 bases, in that order; junction bases with no gene match: 10. The CDR3 is 18 residues long. Germline CDR1 is KGHDR and CDR2 is SFDVKD. CDR3 region: CATSVFGTSGRAFYEQYF. The CDR3 nucleotides are TGTGCCACCAGTGTTTTCGGGACTAGCGGGAGGGCCTTTTACGAGCAGTACTTC.

A single count supports this clone. This chain links TRBV24-1 with TRBJ2-1; 11 nucleotides agree with TRBD2. The germline V gene has CDR1 KGHDR and CDR2 SFDVKD. The junction had 5 bases not matched to a gene; V was cut back by 3 bases and J by 5 bases. CDR3 length: 16 residues. CDR3 bases: TGTGCCACCAGTGATCCTAGGACTAGCGGGCACAATGAGCAGTTCTTC. It yields the protein CATSDPRTSGHNEQFF.

The rearrangement uses TRBV18 and TRBJ2-3; D call uncertain. Germline-derived CDR1 and CDR2 are KGHSH and LQKENI. The germline V and J ends were trimmed by 6 bases and 0 bases, with 13 bases remaining between them. The CDR3 is 15 residues long. The CDR3 DNA is TGTGCCAGCTCGTACGAGGTCCCAAGCACAGATACGCAGTATTTT. Translating it yields CASSYEVPSTDTQYF. Full variable domain (remainder filled in from reference TRBV18 and TRBJ2-3): NAGVMQNPRHLVRRRGQEARLRCSPMKGHSHVYWYRQLPEEGLKFMVYLQKENIIDESGMPKERFSAEFPKEGPSILRIQQVVRGDSAAYFCASSYEVPSTDTQYFGPGTRLTVL.

The chain recombines TRBV27 with TRBJ1-3, with 7 bases lining up with TRBD1. Germline trimming cut 6 bases from V and 4 bases from J; bases unmatched to any gene: 6. Germline loops: CDR1 MNHEY, CDR2 SMNVEV (reference sequence). The CDR3 is 14 residues long. CDR3 in amino acids: CASRGPGQGNTIYF. DNA for the CDR3: TGTGCCAGCAGGGGTCCGGGACAGGGAAACACCATATATTTT.

CDR3 in amino acids: CASSPRGLAGVKTQYF. The CDR3 nucleotides read TGTGCCAGCAGCCCTAGGGGACTAGCGGGAGTGAAGACCCAGTACTTC. The chain combines TRBV7-6 with TRBJ2-5; 14 bases fit TRBD2. V shed 5 bases and J 6 bases; nucleotides not matched to a gene: 8. CDR1 and CDR2 from the germline V gene are SGHVS and FNYEAQ. The CDR3 is 16 residues long.

The chain joins TRBV7-2 to TRBJ1-2; 9 positions match TRBD1. With 1 base clipped from V and 4 bases from J, the junction kept 13 bases outside the gene matches. The germline CDR1 and CDR2 sequences are SGHTA and FQGNSA. This CDR3 is built from 18 residues. The CDR3 bases are TGTGCCAGCAGCTTAGTCGCGGACAGGGGATCCTTTGGCTATGGCTACACCTTC. Translating gives CASSLVADRGSFGYGYTF.

Points on this clone: This sample also contains other DNA sequences that code for the same CDR3. The rearrangement uses TRBV2 and TRBJ2-3, with 7 bases that match TRBD2. With V trimmed by 0 bases and J by 2 bases, 2 bases remained unmatched. The CDR3 is 15 amino acids. Germline CDR1 SNHLY, CDR2 FYNNEI. The CDR3 reads CASSEAGGNTDTQYF. In DNA, the CDR3 is TGTGCCAGCAGTGAAGCGGGAGGGAACACAGATACGCAGTATTTT.

V is TRBV2 and J is TRBJ2-7; possibly TRBD1 for D (6 bases). The CDR3 has 12 amino acids. V dropped 6 bases and J dropped 2 bases, with 8 bases sitting between them. Per the germline V gene, CDR1 is SNHLY and CDR2 is FYNNEI. The CDR3 DNA reads TGTGCCAGCAGGTGGACAGCCTACGAGCAGTACTTC. Its protein product is CASRWTAYEQYF.

The chain couples TRBV28 to TRBJ2-7; D is possibly TRBD2 (6 bases). The V end was cut by 3 bases, the J end by 1 base, with 7 bases between. Germline loops: CDR1 MDHEN, CDR2 SYDVKM. The CDR3 runs 13 residues. The CDR3 sequence is CASSLGGSYEQYF. The CDR3 nucleotides read TGTGCCAGCAGTTTGGGGGGATCCTACGAGCAGTACTTC.

The chain links TRBV28 to TRBJ2-7; the match to TRBD2 covers 14 bases. The CDR3 is made up of 15 amino acids. The V gene's germline CDR1 is MDHEN and CDR2 SYDVKM. Trimming cost V 6 bases and J 3 bases; bases outside gene matches: 4. DNA of the CDR3: TGTGCCAGCAGCCGAGGGACTAGCGGGAGCTACGAGCAGTACTTC. Translation: CASSRGTSGSYEQYF.